This paragraph reports one T cell receptor (beta chain). How the authors handled the data: Counts of nucleated cells, estimated from reference gene primer amplification, were obtained. Here immunoSEQ multiplex PCR was the method, and the copy in TCRdb shows in-frame clones only, minus some. For V, J and clone size, that table is used; D and trimming come from the DNA. The sample contains approximately 200,000 clones, about 88% of which appear only once. The data were taken from a study of blood T cell repertoires in COVID-19. In the study overall: The United States, Italy and Spain provided the acute and convalescent COVID-19 samples. T cells, B-cell-depleted T cells, or PBMCs supplied cDNA or gDNA.

CDR1 and CDR2 (germline): LNHDA, SQIVND (reference sequence). The CDR3 consists of 13 residues. Deletions cut 7 bases from V and 7 bases from J, with 14 bases between. All enrollees were about 18 to 90 years old and from fewer than 25 US areas. Specimen: PBMCs or T cells enriched from blood (not recorded which). The TCR was taken from a middle-aged woman with acute COVID-19. The chain links TRBV19 to TRBJ2-1, with D maybe TRBD1 (5 bases). CDR3 sequence (DNA): TGTGCCAGTACCCCGGGTTACAGGAATGAGCAGTTCTTC. Amino acid sequence: CASTPGYRNEQFF.